This T cell receptor beta chain was sequenced in a study of T cell repertoires in cytomegalovirus infection. Study background: Both CMV infection and a matching HLA type were indicated by public TCR beta signatures. General study points: CMV-specific TCR beta clonotypes restricted by HLA-C were the ones dominating the ex vivo response.

Comment on this clonotype: Its antigen is not identified.

Per germline, CDR1 SGDLS and CDR2 YYNGEE. The CDR3 contains 14 residues. Trimming removed 1 base at V and 0 bases at J, with 7 bases between. TCRdb reprocessed the reads with MiXCR, giving one entry per CDR3 protein. The data show around 770,000 distinct CDR3 sequences, approximately 32% seen once. The TCR comes from a human donor in good health (CMV status not recorded). Some clones in this sample may be carry-over from other donors' samples. The source was cultured CD8+ T cells from PBMCs, collected from culture after CMV antigen stimulation. This chain connects TRBV9 to TRBJ2-5, with D unresolved. The CDR3: CASSVSSYQETQYF. CDR3 bases: TGTGCCAGCAGCGTATCTTCGTACCAAGAGACCCAGTACTTC.